This TCR beta chain was identified during a study of T cell responses to AZD1222 COVID-19 vaccine. The V gene's germline CDR1 is MDHEN and CDR2 SYDVKM. The germline V and J ends were trimmed by 3 bases and 7 bases, with 13 bases remaining between them. The CDR3 is made up of 15 amino acids. A word on this clone: Its target is not known.

Produced via immunoSEQ multiplex PCR; TCRdb's table is partial and in-frame only. This sample has about 92,000 clones; approximately 90% occur once, and the top ten carry approximately 8.3%. Whole-study findings and limits: The repertoires were collected only after the peak T cell response.

The source is an adult in good health. The sample was peripheral blood, taken on day 0 of AZD1222 vaccination. This chain connects TRBV28 to TRBJ1-6, with a tentative D call TRBD1 (6 bases). CDR3 sequence: CASSFRGGGNSPLHF. The CDR3 DNA reads TGTGCCAGCAGTTTCAGGGGAGGAGGGAATTCACCCCTCCACTTT.